Shown below are 18 T cell receptor beta chains from a single sample sequenced in a study of T-cell reconstitution after alpha-beta-depleted transplantation in children. Unique molecular identifiers were incorporated when the TCRbeta library was constructed. TCRdb reanalysed the PCR reads using MiXCR and keeps one entry per CDR3 protein. The sample contains roughly 280,000 distinct CDR3 sequences, approximately 10% of which appear only once. The sequencing here drew on peripheral blood, taken 180 days after TCRalphabeta/CD19-depleted stem cell transplant. These receptors originate from a male patient between 2 and 10 years old who had a stem cell transplant for chronic granulomatous disease, so the T cells may come from the graft donor.

This clonotype was recorded at least ten times. V and J are TRBV24-1 and TRBJ2-1; D call uncertain. The CDR3 is 16 residues long. Germline-derived CDR1 and CDR2 are KGHDR and SFDVKD. The V and J ends lost 4 bases and 0 bases respectively, with 12 bases between them. CDR3 in amino acids: CATSDQDISSYNEQFF. Written as DNA, the CDR3 is TGTGCCACCAGTGACCAAGACATTTCCTCCTACAATGAGCAGTTCTTC.

The sample holds a few counts of this clonotype. The chain couples TRBV12-3 or TRBV12-4 to TRBJ1-6; 12 bases are a match to TRBD1. V lost 8 bases to trimming and J lost 10 bases; unmatched junction nucleotides: 21. This CDR3 contains 19 residues. CDR3 nucleotide sequence: TGTGCCAGCTCCCTCTTTGAGCTGGGACAGGGGGCTCCTCGGTCACCCCTCCACTTT. Translation gives CASSLFELGQGAPRSPLHF.

This clonotype occurred many times. The V call is TRBV7-2, the J call TRBJ2-3, with TRBD2 matching 7 bases. Looked up from germline, CDR1 is SGHTA and CDR2 is FQGNSA. The CDR3 extends over 15 amino acids. Trimming took 3 bases from V and 2 from J; bases not matched to a gene: 5. The CDR3 DNA reads as TGTGCCAGCAGCTTTGGGGGGGGTGTCACAGATACGCAGTATTTT. Protein product: CASSFGGGVTDTQYF.

The rearrangement uses TRBV7-9 and TRBJ2-4; possible D gene TRBD2, 7 bases. CDR1 and CDR2 from the germline V gene are SEHNR and FQNEAQ (reference sequence). CDR3 size: 17 residues. Trimming left V 5 bases short and J 0 bases short, with 17 bases between. The CDR3 reads CASSPKGGRLAKNIQYF. The CDR3 DNA reads TGTGCCAGCAGCCCGAAGGGGGGGCGACTAGCCAAAAACATTCAGTACTTC.

This clonotype was detected ten times or more. The chain couples TRBV29-1 to TRBJ2-2; tentatively, D is TRBD1 or TRBD2 (5 bases each). Trimming stripped 5 bases from V and 9 bases from J, with 16 bases between. There are 13 residues in the CDR3. The germline gives CDR1 SQVTM, CDR2 ANQGSEA. CDR3 DNA sequence: TGCAGCGTTCGGGGACCGACAGACAGGGAGCTGTTTTTT. Its translation is CSVRGPTDRELFF.

There are many counts of this clonotype. CDR3 protein: CSVEGVTDTQYF. In DNA, the CDR3 is TGCAGCGTTGAGGGGGTCACAGATACGCAGTATTTT. The chain couples TRBV29-1 to TRBJ2-3, with D perhaps matching TRBD1 or TRBD2 (5 bases each). Deletions cut 3 bases from V and 2 bases from J, with 6 bases between. CDR3 length: 12 amino acids. Germline CDR1 is SQVTM and CDR2 is ANQGSEA.

The chain uses TRBV19 and TRBJ2-7; TRBD2 aligns across 9 bases. The CDR3 covers 15 residues. Germline V CDR1 and CDR2: LNHDA, SQIVND (reference sequence). The trim removed 6 bases at V and 5 bases at J, leaving 11 bases unmatched. For the CDR3, the DNA is TGTGCCAGTAGATTCATAGCGGGAGAGGGCCACGAGCAGTACTTC. Its protein is CASRFIAGEGHEQYF. Full variable domain (outside the CDR3, taken from reference TRBV19 and TRBJ2-7): DGGITQSPKYLFRKEGQNVTLSCEQNLNHDAMYWYRQDPGQGLRLIYYSQIVNDFQKGDIAEGYSVSREKKESFPLTVTSAQKNPTAFYLCASRFIAGEGHEQYFGPGTRLTVT.

A few counts support this clonotype. The gene calls are TRBV27 and TRBJ2-3, with 11 nucleotides matching TRBD2. V shed 5 bases, J shed 5 bases, and the junction held 12 bases outside the gene matches. Germline values: CDR1 MNHEY, CDR2 SMNVEV (reference sequence). This CDR3 has 17 residues. The CDR3 loop reads CASSPRSGRAPGDTQYF. In DNA form, the CDR3 reads TGTGCCAGCAGTCCACGTAGCGGGAGGGCCCCTGGAGATACGCAGTATTTT.

This clonotype was counted ten times or more. V gene TRBV5-1 combines with J gene TRBJ1-1; 7 bases match TRBD1. The V segment lost 2 bases and the J segment 1 base; nucleotides outside the gene matches: 2. CDR3 length equals 14 residues. Germline values: CDR1 SGHRS, CDR2 YFSETQ. For the CDR3, the DNA is TGCGCCAGCAGCTTCCGGGACAGGAACACTGAAGCTTTCTTT. Its translation: CASSFRDRNTEAFF.

This clonotype was picked up many times. The genes are TRBV11-3 and TRBJ2-2; 12 positions agree with TRBD2. The CDR3 totals 15 residues. Germline CDR1 is SGHNT and CDR2 is YENEEA. The V gene end was trimmed by 4 bases and the J gene end by 4 bases; junction bases not matched to a gene: 1. The CDR3 DNA sequence: TGTGCCAGCAGCTCGGGACTAGCGGGCACCGGGGAGCTGTTTTTT. This gives the protein CASSSGLAGTGELFF.

This clonotype was picked up many times. The chain combines TRBV24-1 with TRBJ1-1; a possible D gene is TRBD1 (5 bases). The V and J ends lost 3 bases and 3 bases respectively, with 19 bases between them. Germline values: CDR1 KGHDR, CDR2 SFDVKD. The CDR3 loop spans 17 amino acids. CDR3 nucleotides: TGTGCCACCAGTGATCTGGACACGGGCCGGGGGTACACTGAAGCTTTCTTT. Translating it yields CATSDLDTGRGYTEAFF.

With regard to this clonotype: A much more abundant neighbour one base away suggests this may be a read error. V and J are TRBV5-1 and TRBJ2-3; tentative D call: TRBD1 (6 bases). The CDR3 covers 16 residues. Germline values: CDR1 SGHRS, CDR2 YFSETQ. CDR3 sequence (DNA): TGCCCCAGCAGGGACACCCCCTCACCTAGCACAGATACGCAGTATTTT. This encodes CPSRDTPSPSTDTQYF.

This clonotype was seen ten or more times. V gene TRBV5-1 combines with J gene TRBJ1-1; 9 positions match TRBD1. Looked up from germline, CDR1 is SGHRS and CDR2 is YFSETQ. There are 16 residues in the CDR3. V trimming: 0 bases; J trimming: 5 bases; junction bases outside the gene matches: 8. CDR3 protein: CASSLVTGGRSTEAFF. CDR3 DNA: TGCGCCAGCAGCTTGGTTACAGGGGGCCGTAGTACTGAAGCTTTCTTT.

The chain uses TRBV7-6 and TRBJ2-1; 9 positions match TRBD1. Losses at the gene ends were 5 bases for V and 4 bases for J; bases not matched to a gene: 9. The germline gives CDR1 SGHVS, CDR2 FNYEAQ. The CDR3 is 16 residues long. The DNA of the CDR3 is TGTGCCAGCAGCATCCGCCCGGGACAGGGTTACAATGAGCAGTTCTTC. This sequence encodes CASSIRPGQGYNEQFF. The full variable domain, its missing parts supplied by reference TRBV7-6 and TRBJ2-1, is GAGVSQSPRYKVTKRGQDVALRCDPISGHVSLYWYRQALGQGPEFLTYFNYEAQQDKSGLPNDRFSAERPEGSISTLTIQRTEQRDSAMYRCASSIRPGQGYNEQFFGPGTRLTVL.

In its sample, this clonotype was seen many times. The V gene is TRBV15, the J gene TRBJ1-4; 7 bases agree with TRBD1. Trimming removed 2 bases from V and 4 bases from J; junction bases left unmatched: 7. This CDR3 spans 16 amino acids. From germline, CDR1 is LNHNV and CDR2 YYDKDF (reference sequence). The CDR3, as DNA: TGTGCCACCAGCAGACGGCCGGGACAGCTTAATGAAAAACTGTTTTTT. Protein product: CATSRRPGQLNEKLFF. Filled out from reference TRBV15 and TRBJ1-4, the complete variable domain reads DAMVIQNPRYQVTQFGKPVTLSCSQTLNHNVMYWYQQKSSQAPKLLFHYYDKDFNNEADTPDNFQSRRPNTSFCFLDIRSPGLGDTAMYLCATSRRPGQLNEKLFFGSGTQLSVL.

This clonotype occurred many times. The V gene is TRBV7-9, the J gene TRBJ2-7, with TRBD1 as a possible D gene (6 bases). V was trimmed by 2 bases and J by 4 bases, leaving 12 bases between them. The CDR3 length is 14 residues. Germline V CDR1 and CDR2: SEHNR, FQNEAQ (reference sequence). The CDR3, as DNA: TGTGCCAGCAGCTTAACAGGGTCTTGGTACGAGCAGTACTTC. Its translation: CASSLTGSWYEQYF.

This clonotype was seen a handful of times. V usage is TRBV4-3 and J usage is TRBJ2-5, with D possibly matching TRBD2 (5 bases). Trimming removed 0 bases from V and 5 bases from J, with 13 bases in between. The CDR3 runs 15 residues. Germline CDR1 reads LGHNA; CDR2 reads YSLEER. CDR3 protein: CASSQDWARRETQYF. CDR3 DNA sequence: TGCGCCAGCAGCCAAGATTGGGCCAGGAGGGAGACCCAGTACTTC.

Many counts were recorded for this clonotype. The chain has TRBV20-1 and TRBJ2-7; 8 bases map to TRBD2. CDR3 length: 13 residues. Germline V gene data show CDR1 as DFQATT and CDR2 as SNEGSKA (reference sequence). The J segment lost 2 bases and the V segment lost 6 bases, leaving 6 bases of the junction unmatched. The CDR3, as DNA: TGCAGTGCCTTAAGCGGGAGCGCCTACGAGCAGTACTTC. Protein product: CSALSGSAYEQYF.